What follows is one TCR beta chain and its context. The assay was immunoSEQ multiplex PCR, and TCRdb's table has in-frame clones only and misses some. Found here are 200,000 or so clones, approximately 83% of them singletons; the top ten hold around 3%. The sample is drawn from a study of blood T cell repertoires in COVID-19. As for the study in general: The study drew acute and convalescent COVID-19 samples from the United States, Italy and Spain.

This CDR3 is 13 amino acids long. The germline V and J ends were trimmed by 3 bases and 1 base, with 4 bases remaining between them. From germline, CDR1 is SGDLS and CDR2 YYNGEE. The gene calls are TRBV9 and TRBJ2-2; no reliable D call. The sequencing sample was made of peripheral blood. This clonotype originated in a man aged 55 to 69 with acute or convalescent COVID-19. This chain's CDR3 is CASSALNTGELFF. For the CDR3, the DNA is TGTGCCAGCAGCGCGTTGAACACCGGGGAGCTGTTTTTT.